This TCR beta chain was identified during a study of T cell repertoires in cytomegalovirus infection. Across the study: CMV epitopes in the study were HLA-C-restricted (recently identified) and HLA-B-restricted (well studied). CMV infection together with matching HLA type was indicated by public TCR beta signatures.

This clonotype was recorded many times. What it recognizes is unknown. Study-level points and caveats: Predominance within the ex vivo response was attributable to HLA-C-restricted CMV-specific TCR beta clonotypes.

TCRdb redid the calling of the reads with MiXCR, one entry per CDR3 protein. Seen here are a few hundred thousand distinct CDR3 sequences, under 45% observed once, and the top ten hold 48%. Germline loops: CDR1 SGHDT, CDR2 YYEEEE. The CDR3 covers 14 residues. V lost 3 bases to trimming and J lost 15 bases, with 19 bases between them. The origin of this receptor is a human donor in good health (CMV status not recorded). Some clones in this sample may be carry-over from other donors' samples. The sequenced sample was cultured PBMCs, obtained from culture after CMV antigen stimulation. V usage is TRBV5-6 and J usage is TRBJ1-6; tentatively, D is TRBD1 (5 bases). CDR3 sequence reads: CASSSEAAPGGLHF. CDR3 coding DNA: TGTGCCAGCAGCTCCGAGGCAGCGCCTGGGGGCCTCCACTTT.